The 25 T cell receptor beta chains given below trace back to one sample, sequenced in a study of T cells in Graves' hyperthyroidism and ophthalmopathy. Amplification yielded TCR beta CDR3 regions, with RNA transcripts as the source. HTBI primers were employed in a first-round RT-PCR of the TCR CDR3. TCRdb called the multiplex PCR reads again in MiXCR, with one record for every CDR3 protein. The sample has about 380,000 distinct CDR3 sequences; roughly 20% are singletons. Sequencing was carried out using blood. The source is a man aged 18 to 35 with Graves' ophthalmopathy.

The chain is built from TRBV18 and TRBJ1-1, with a tentative D call TRBD1 (6 bases). This CDR3 region has 13 residues. The germline V gene has CDR1 KGHSH and CDR2 LQKENI. V shed 9 bases and J shed 2 bases, with 13 bases lying between them. The CDR3 region is CASSGQANTEAFF. The CDR3 DNA follows: TGTGCCAGTTCGGGACAAGCTAACACTGAAGCTTTCTTT. Using reference TRBV18 and TRBJ1-1 for the parts outside the CDR3, the full variable domain is NAGVMQNPRHLVRRRGQEARLRCSPMKGHSHVYWYRQLPEEGLKFMVYLQKENIIDESGMPKERFSAEFPKEGPSILRIQQVVRGDSAAYFCASSGQANTEAFFGQGTRLTVV.

This clonotype was seen repeatedly, ten times or more. V gene TRBV3-1 combines with J gene TRBJ1-1; D ambiguous. Germline V lookup: CDR1 LGHDT, CDR2 YNNKEL (reference sequence). There are 13 residues in the CDR3. V was shortened by 1 base and J by 6 bases, with 9 bases between the two germline ends. This CDR3 is CASSQVRQAEAFF. CDR3 DNA: TGTGCCAGCAGCCAAGTCCGGCAGGCTGAAGCTTTCTTT.

The chain carries TRBV19 and TRBJ1-6; a possible D gene is TRBD1 (5 bases). This CDR3 is 13 amino acids long. V dropped 5 bases and J dropped 9 bases, with 11 bases sitting between them. Germline V gene sequence: CDR1 LNHDA, CDR2 SQIVND (reference sequence). The CDR3 nucleotides are TGTGCCAGTAGTGCATCAGGGAGTTCACCCCTCCACTTT. Translation gives CASSASGSSPLHF.

The table lists this clonotype with many counts. The V call is TRBV28, the J call TRBJ2-1; possible D gene TRBD1, 5 bases. Germline lookup yields CDR1 MDHEN and CDR2 SYDVKM. V gave up 8 bases and J gave up 7 bases, with 12 bases separating them. The CDR3 runs 12 residues. CDR3 in amino acids: CASLTVGNEQFF. The CDR3 DNA reads as TGTGCCAGCCTGACAGTCGGGAATGAGCAGTTCTTC.

The chain employs TRBV6-1 and TRBJ2-6, with 7 bases lining up with TRBD2. There are 15 residues in the CDR3. The trim removed 2 bases at V and 2 bases at J, leaving 0 bases unmatched. Germline values: CDR1 MNHNS, CDR2 SASEGT. The CDR3 is CASSEREAGANVLTF. In nucleotides, the CDR3 is TGTGCCAGCAGTGAACGGGAGGCTGGGGCCAACGTCCTGACTTTC.

About this clonotype itself: One end of the junction is discordant with germline, which a read error may explain. The gene calls are TRBV7-3 and TRBJ1-6; D remains ambiguous. The CDR3 totals 13 residues. Looked up from germline, CDR1 is SGHTA and CDR2 is FQGTGA. The CDR3 nucleotides read TGTGCCAGCAGAAAATTGGGTAATTCACTCCTCCACTTT. Translated, it gives CASRKLGNSLLHF.

This clonotype was observed many times. J is TRBJ2-1 and V is TRBV2, with 9 bases fitting TRBD2. V lost 7 bases to trimming and J lost 1 base; unmatched junction nucleotides: 14. The V gene's germline CDR1 is SNHLY and CDR2 FYNNEI. CDR3 size: 18 residues. CDR3 nucleotide sequence: TGTGCCAGCATGGATGGTGGCGGGGGGGCCAGATCCTACAATGAGCAGTTCTTC. Translation gives CASMDGGGGARSYNEQFF.

This clonotype was seen more than once but under ten times. Being one base from a much bigger clone, this may be a read error. The rearrangement uses TRBV29-1 and TRBJ2-1; TRBD2 matches 10 bases. The J call may be incorrect, as the DNA end agrees better with TRBJ2-7. The CDR3 has 16 residues. Germline loops: CDR1 SQVTM, CDR2 ANQGSEA. The CDR3 DNA reads TGCAGCGTTGACCTAGCGGGGGCCAGCTCCTACAATGAGCAGTACTTC. Translating gives CSVDLAGASSYNEQYF.

In its sample, this clonotype was seen many times. V and J are TRBV28 and TRBJ1-2, with D maybe TRBD1 (5 bases). The germline CDR1 and CDR2 sequences are MDHEN and SYDVKM. V was clipped by 5 bases and J by 5 bases, with 15 bases between them. The CDR3 totals 14 residues. Here the CDR3 DNA reads TGTGCCAGCAGTCTAGACAGAGCGAGTTATGGCTACACCTTC. This gives the protein CASSLDRASYGYTF.

This clonotype was picked up a small number of times. The rearrangement links TRBV4-1 to TRBJ1-5; unclear D gene. This CDR3 spans 14 amino acids. Trimming cost V 4 bases and J 1 base, with 8 bases left between them. CDR1 is MGHRA, CDR2 YSYEKL, per germline. The CDR3 is CASSPTESNQPQHF. In DNA, the CDR3 is TGCGCCAGCAGCCCTACAGAGAGCAATCAGCCCCAGCATTTT.

This sequence joins TRBV7-3 and TRBJ1-2; D might be TRBD1 (5 bases). The V and J ends lost 5 bases and 0 bases respectively, with 7 bases between them. CDR3 length: 13 amino acids. Germline V gene sequence: CDR1 SGHTA, CDR2 FQGTGA. CDR3 DNA sequence: TGTGCCAGCAGCCAACAGGCTAACTATGGCTACACCTTC. This translates into CASSQQANYGYTF.

This chain connects TRBV20-1 to TRBJ1-1; possible D gene TRBD1, 5 bases. The ends were cut back, 8 bases at V and 5 bases at J, with 18 bases in the middle. The germline CDR1 and CDR2 sequences are DFQATT and SNEGSKA (reference sequence). This CDR3 region has 13 residues. CDR3: CSSEGPSQTEAFF. In nucleotides, the CDR3 is TGCAGTTCCGAGGGACCGTCACAGACTGAAGCTTTCTTT.

The rearrangement uses TRBV5-8 and TRBJ1-4; TRBD1 might be the D (5 bases). V was cut by 6 bases and J by 11 bases, with 11 bases left in between. Germline V CDR1 and CDR2: SGHTS, YDEGEE. The CDR3 runs to 11 residues. The DNA for the CDR3 is TGTGCCAGCAACACCGAGGGGAAACTGTTTTTT. It translates to CASNTEGKLFF.

The sample holds many counts of this clonotype. The rearrangement uses TRBV9 and TRBJ1-1; maybe TRBD1 (5 bases). The CDR3 consists of 14 residues. Germline V CDR1 and CDR2: SGDLS, YYNGEE. Trimming left V 4 bases short and J 3 bases short, with 13 bases between. The CDR3 spells CASSPSGPHTEAFF. The DNA of the CDR3 is TGTGCCAGCAGCCCCTCGGGACCCCACACTGAAGCTTTCTTT.

This clonotype was recorded many times. The rearrangement uses TRBV7-9 and TRBJ1-1; D perhaps matches TRBD1 (5 bases). Germline lookup yields CDR1 SEHNR and CDR2 FQNEAQ (reference sequence). Trimming shortened V by 5 bases and J by 7 bases, and 14 bases separated the two germline ends. This CDR3 is built from 13 residues. In nucleotides, the CDR3 is TGTGCCAGCAGCCCTTCCGGGGCCAGTGAAGCTTTCTTT. It yields the protein CASSPSGASEAFF.

V and J are TRBV27 and TRBJ1-2, with 8 bases identical to TRBD1. Germline CDR1 MNHEY, CDR2 SMNVEV (reference sequence). Trimming removed 8 bases from V and 4 bases from J; junction bases left unmatched: 6. This CDR3 comprises 13 residues. The CDR3 nucleotides read TGTGCCAGCGGGGGACAGGAGGCCTATGGCTACACCTTC. It yields the protein CASGGQEAYGYTF.

There are a few counts of this clonotype. V and J are TRBV28 and TRBJ2-3; 8 nucleotides align to TRBD2. Per germline, CDR1 MDHEN and CDR2 SYDVKM. This CDR3 has 15 residues. Trimming at V came to 6 bases and at J to 5 bases, leaving 10 bases not matched to a gene. CDR3 DNA: TGTGCCAGCAGCTGGAGGGCGGGGGGCGGAGATACGCAGTATTTT. This gives the protein CASSWRAGGGDTQYF.

The chain uses TRBV6-2 or TRBV6-3 and TRBJ1-5; D call uncertain. The CDR3 loop spans 12 amino acids. V lost 2 bases to trimming and J lost 11 bases, with 10 bases between them. Germline V CDR1 and CDR2: MNHEY, SVGEGT. CDR3 amino acids: CASSYKETAQHF. The CDR3, as DNA: TGTGCCAGCAGTTACAAGGAAACAGCCCAGCATTTT.

This clonotype was counted between two and nine times. The V call is TRBV15, the J call TRBJ1-1, with D hard to call. This CDR3 has 15 residues. Germline V gene lookup returns CDR1 LNHNV and CDR2 YYDKDF (reference sequence). Trimming shortened V by 9 bases and J by 1 base, and 18 bases separated the two germline ends. The CDR3 DNA reads TGTGCCACTCAGTCCCCGCGACACCCGAACACTGAAGCTTTCTTT. The encoded protein is CATQSPRHPNTEAFF.

Here the CDR3 DNA reads TGTGCCAGCAGGGAAAGTAATTCACCCCTCCACTTT. It translates to CASRESNSPLHF. The genes are TRBV6-1 and TRBJ1-6; D ambiguous. CDR1 is MNHNS and CDR2 is SASEGT in the germline V gene. There are 12 residues in the CDR3. V was clipped by 6 bases and J by 6 bases, with 6 bases between them.

This clonotype was seen a handful of times. In DNA, the CDR3 is TGTGCCAGCCTCCCTCAAAGGGGGACATCTTACTATGGCTACACCTTC. Translated: CASLPQRGTSYYGYTF. The genes are TRBV12-3 or TRBV12-4 and TRBJ1-2, with D possibly being TRBD1 (6 bases). The germline V and J ends were trimmed by 8 bases and 3 bases, with 22 bases remaining between them. The CDR3 extends over 16 amino acids.

This rearrangement joins TRBV5-6 to TRBJ2-2; maybe TRBD2 (6 bases). The germline CDR1 and CDR2 sequences are SGHDT and YYEEEE. V was shortened by 4 bases and J by 6 bases, with 19 bases between the two germline ends. The CDR3 has 16 amino acids. CDR3 DNA sequence: TGTGCCAGCAGCGTGGAGGTGGAGGGTATAGCCGGGGAGCTGTTTTTT. It yields the protein CASSVEVEGIAGELFF. Supplemented by reference TRBV5-6 and TRBJ2-2, the full variable domain reads DAGVTQSPTHLIKTRGQQVTLRCSPKSGHDTVSWYQQALGQGPQFIFQYYEEEERQRGNFPDRFSGHQFPNYSSELNVNALLLGDSALYLCASSVEVEGIAGELFFGEGSRLTVL.

The genes are TRBV7-6 and TRBJ2-1; D might be TRBD2 (7 bases). This CDR3 region has 15 residues. Trimming took 1 base from V and 6 from J, leaving 13 bases between them. Germline CDR1 and CDR2: SGHVS and FNYEAQ. DNA for the CDR3: TGTGCCAGCAGCTTAGTCGGGGAGGGGGGCAATGAGCAGTTCTTC. Translating gives CASSLVGEGGNEQFF.

In this sample, this clonotype turned up many times. The V gene is TRBV13, the J gene TRBJ1-1, with D perhaps TRBD1 (6 bases). V lost 5 bases, J lost 1 base, and 14 bases lay in between. CDR3 length: 15 amino acids. Germline V gene lookup returns CDR1 PRHDT and CDR2 FYEKMQ (reference sequence). The CDR3 sequence: CASSTGRGANTEAFF. CDR3 coding DNA: TGTGCCAGCAGCACTGGCAGGGGCGCGAACACTGAAGCTTTCTTT. Filled out from reference TRBV13 and TRBJ1-1, the complete variable domain reads AAGVIQSPRHLIKEKRETATLKCYPIPRHDTVYWYQQGPGQDPQFLISFYEKMQSDKGSIPDRFSAQQFSDYHSELNMSSLELGDSALYFCASSTGRGANTEAFFGQGTRLTVV.

Many counts were recorded for this clonotype. The chain links TRBV4-1 to TRBJ2-7; a possible D gene is TRBD1 (6 bases). This CDR3 has 13 amino acids. CDR1 is MGHRA, CDR2 YSYEKL, per germline. V lost 3 bases to trimming and J lost 0 bases, with 6 bases between them. Written as DNA, the CDR3 is TGCGCCAGCAGCCAGGACAGCTCCTACGAGCAGTACTTC. The encoded protein is CASSQDSSYEQYF.